The 4 T cell receptor beta chains below all came from one sample that was sequenced in a study of glioma-infiltrating T cells. Using RNA template, CDR3s of TCR alpha and beta were amplified with iRepertoire arm-PCR. A single record per CDR3 protein comes from TCRdb applying MiXCR to the multiplex PCR reads. The top ten clones hold around 20% of a sample with around 10,000 distinct CDR3 sequences, about three fifths of them seen once. Material for sequencing was glioma tissue, nonneoplastic brain tissue, or PBMCs (not recorded which). The receptors shown here come from a human donor with low-grade glioma or glioblastoma, undergoing nonglioma brain surgery, or in good health (not recorded which).

Turning to this clonotype: Because the CDR3 is missing its conserved closing phenylalanine or tryptophan, this is likely a read error. The chain couples TRBV7-9 to TRBJ1-2; D gene ambiguous. This CDR3 is 15 amino acids long. V was cut by 5 bases and J by 2 bases, with 15 bases left in between. CDR1 and CDR2 (germline): SEHNR, FQNEAQ (reference sequence). The CDR3 nucleotides read TGTGCCAGCAGCCATCTCGGCTCAGGAAACTATGGCTACACCTCC. Protein: CASSHLGSGNYGYTS.

With regard to this clonotype: Germline and junction disagree at one end, which may indicate a read error. The chain uses TRBV4-1 and TRBJ2-6, with D perhaps being TRBD1 or TRBD2 (5 bases each). The CDR3 length is 17 residues. Germline CDR1 is MGHRA and CDR2 is YSYEKL. In nucleotides, the CDR3 is TGCGCCAGCAGTCAAGAAATGACGGGGCGAGGGGCCAACGTCATGACTTTC. It yields the protein CASSQEMTGRGANVMTF.

The chain couples TRBV20-1 to TRBJ2-1, with 7 bases matching TRBD2. Germline values: CDR1 DFQATT, CDR2 SNEGSKA (reference sequence). V shed 1 base, J shed 6 bases, and the junction held 6 bases outside the gene matches. The CDR3 is 14 amino acids. The CDR3 DNA follows: TGCAGTGCTAGAGCCCGACTAGCTCTCAATGAGCAGTTCTTC. As protein: CSARARLALNEQFF.

Concerning this clonotype itself: As the CDR3 is not closed by the conserved phenylalanine or tryptophan, this likely results from a read error. The chain uses TRBV3-1 and TRBJ1-5; D remains unclear. Germline V lookup: CDR1 LGHDT, CDR2 YNNKEL (reference sequence). The CDR3 is made up of 14 amino acids. The CDR3 spells CATSQQPGNQPQHL. In nucleotides, the CDR3 is TGTGCCACCAGCCAGCAGCCGGGCAATCAGCCCCAGCATCTT.